The 24 T cell receptor beta chains given below trace back to one sample, sequenced in a study of beta chain features in type 1 diabetes. Which antigens these TCRs recognize remains unknown. The entirety of the isolated RNA underwent reverse transcription, so expressed TCRB transcripts were sequenced. Sequencing used immunoSEQ multiplex PCR; TCRdb keeps in-frame clones, though not all of them. The sample carries almost 350,000 clones, around 9% recorded once. General observations from the study: Shortening that was moderate but significant affected the TCRB CDR3s of Type 1 diabetes patients in all four CD4+ subsets.

The sample was central memory CD4+ T cells from blood. All receptors come from a man aged 25 to 40 with type 1 diabetes.

The chain employs TRBV5-1 and TRBJ2-5; possibly TRBD1 for D (5 bases). With 1 base removed from V and 2 bases from J, the gap between germline ends came to 9 bases. Germline V lookup: CDR1 SGHRS, CDR2 YFSETQ. The CDR3 extends over 14 amino acids. CDR3 sequence reads: CASSLLTGQETQYF. The CDR3 DNA reads as TGCGCCAGCAGCTTGCTCACAGGTCAAGAGACCCAGTACTTC.

The chain links TRBV27 to TRBJ2-3; the D is unclear. Germline CDR1 MNHEY, CDR2 SMNVEV (reference sequence). The V end was cut by 3 bases, the J end by 4 bases, with 14 bases between. This CDR3 is 15 amino acids long. The CDR3 spells CASSFSPEEADTQYF. The CDR3 nucleotides read TGTGCCAGCAGTTTTTCACCCGAAGAGGCAGATACGCAGTATTTT.

The rearrangement links TRBV9 to TRBJ2-2; no clear D. Germline-derived CDR1 and CDR2 are SGDLS and YYNGEE. The CDR3 runs to 13 residues. V was shortened by 0 bases and J by 7 bases, with 7 bases between the two germline ends. CDR3 DNA sequence: TGTGCCAGCAGCGTAGCTCCGTTCGGGGAGCTGTTTTTT. Its protein is CASSVAPFGELFF.

This clone was seen a few times. CDR3 DNA: TGTGCCAGCAGCCCCCAGGGGCCGGCAGATACGCAGTATTTT. Translation gives CASSPQGPADTQYF. V gene TRBV7-2 combines with J gene TRBJ2-3, with D possibly matching TRBD1 (6 bases). V was shortened by 5 bases and J by 4 bases, with 13 bases between the two germline ends. The germline gives CDR1 SGHTA, CDR2 FQGNSA. This CDR3 is 14 amino acids long. The full variable domain, completed using reference TRBV7-2 and TRBJ2-3, is GAGVSQSPSNKVTEKGKDVELRCDPISGHTALYWYRQSLGQGLEFLIYFQGNSAPDKSGLPSDRFSAERTGGSVSTLTIQRTQQEDSAVYLCASSPQGPADTQYFGPGTRLTVL.

This clone was seen only a few times. The chain is built from TRBV10-3 and TRBJ2-2, with D hard to call. V lost 3 bases to trimming and J lost 6 bases, with 14 bases between them. The V gene's germline CDR1 is ENHRY and CDR2 SYGVKD. This CDR3 has 15 amino acids. The CDR3 coding sequence is TGTGCCATCAGTGATGCCGGGTCTAGGGCCGGGGAGCTGTTTTTT. Translating gives CAISDAGSRAGELFF.

The chain links TRBV7-2 to TRBJ2-5; TRBD1 matches 8 bases. Germline V gene sequence: CDR1 SGHTA, CDR2 FQGNSA. The ends lost 1 base at V and 5 bases at J; junction bases unmatched: 3. This CDR3 spans 14 amino acids. Written as DNA, the CDR3 is TGTGCCAGCAGCTTAGTCACAGGGGGGGAGACCCAGTACTTC. This encodes CASSLVTGGETQYF. The whole variable domain, filled in from reference TRBV7-2 and TRBJ2-5, reads GAGVSQSPSNKVTEKGKDVELRCDPISGHTALYWYRQSLGQGLEFLIYFQGNSAPDKSGLPSDRFSAERTGGSVSTLTIQRTQQEDSAVYLCASSLVTGGETQYFGPGTRLLVL.

This rearrangement joins TRBV10-1 to TRBJ2-7, with D perhaps assigned TRBD1 or TRBD2 (5 bases each). CDR1 and CDR2 (germline): WNHNN, SYGVQD (reference sequence). This CDR3 region has 12 residues. The V end lost 3 bases, the J end lost 5 bases, and 8 bases lay between the germline ends. CDR3 sequence (DNA): TGCGCCAGCAGTGAAGGGACCAACGAGCAGTACTTC. The encoded protein is CASSEGTNEQYF.

This clone was observed a handful of times. The chain recombines TRBV7-9 with TRBJ2-7; the D gene is possibly TRBD1 (6 bases). Germline lookup yields CDR1 SEHNR and CDR2 FQNEAQ (reference sequence). Trimming removed 5 bases at V and 0 bases at J, with 11 bases between. This CDR3 comprises 14 residues. CDR3 in DNA: TGTGCCAGCAGCCAGGGACACTCCTCCTACGAGCAGTACTTC. The encoded protein is CASSQGHSSYEQYF.

This clone has only a few counts. CDR3 nucleotides: TGCGCCAGCAGCCAAGATCTAGCAGGGGGAGACAATTCACCCCTCCACTTT. This gives the protein CASSQDLAGGDNSPLHF. This chain joins TRBV4-3 and TRBJ1-6; TRBD1 matches 7 bases. The length of the CDR3 is 17 residues. J lost 7 bases, V lost 0 bases, and 9 bases had no gene match. The germline V gene encodes CDR1 LGHNA and CDR2 YSLEER.

The DNA for the CDR3 is TGTGCCAGCAGCTTACTCACCCAGGAGACCCAGTACTTC. Residues: CASSLLTQETQYF. The chain is built from TRBV7-7 and TRBJ2-5; D remains unclear. The CDR3 extends over 13 amino acids. Germline CDR1 SSHAT, CDR2 FNYEAQ (reference sequence). Trimming cost V 2 bases and J 5 bases, with 9 bases left between them.

The chain combines TRBV4-3 with TRBJ1-5; 7 bases fit TRBD1. The CDR3 is 14 amino acids. CDR1 is LGHNA and CDR2 is YSLEER in the germline V gene. V trimming: 4 bases; J trimming: 7 bases; junction bases outside the gene matches: 7. This CDR3 is CASSLGQETQPQHF. In DNA, the CDR3 is TGCGCCAGCAGCCTTGGACAGGAAACCCAGCCCCAGCATTTT.

This clone was observed many times. The chain is built from TRBV2 and TRBJ1-1; D is uncertain. The CDR3 is 12 amino acids. CDR1 SNHLY and CDR2 FYNNEI come from the germline V gene. Trimming removed 10 bases at V and 1 base at J, with 10 bases between. The CDR3 loop is CATQPQNTEAFF. CDR3 bases: TGTGCCACCCAGCCTCAGAACACTGAAGCTTTCTTT.

The V gene is TRBV11-2, the J gene TRBJ1-1, with 7 nucleotides matching TRBD1. This CDR3 is built from 13 residues. V shed 7 bases, J shed 5 bases, and the junction held 7 bases outside the gene matches. Germline CDR1 is SGHAT and CDR2 is FQNNGV. The CDR3 sequence: CASTAGGYTEAFF. CDR3 sequence (DNA): TGTGCCAGCACCGCAGGGGGATATACTGAAGCTTTCTTT.

The J gene is TRBJ2-5, the V gene TRBV5-1; 8 bases fit TRBD1. V lost 4 bases to trimming and J lost 5 bases; unmatched junction nucleotides: 7. The CDR3 is made up of 14 amino acids. Germline V CDR1 and CDR2: SGHRS, YFSETQ. The CDR3 region has the DNA TGCGCCAGCAGCAACGGACAGGGAGGCGAGACCCAGTACTTC. Protein sequence: CASSNGQGGETQYF.

This chain uses TRBV9 with TRBJ1-2; the D is unclear. V was trimmed by 3 bases and J by 3 bases, leaving 12 bases between them. Germline CDR1 and CDR2: SGDLS and YYNGEE. This CDR3 has 14 residues. The CDR3 nucleotides read TGTGCCAGCAGCGGACGGATGTATGACTATGGCTACACCTTC. It codes for CASSGRMYDYGYTF.

CDR3: CASSEMANSYNEQFF. The CDR3, as DNA: TGTGCCAGCAGTGAAATGGCCAACTCCTACAATGAGCAGTTCTTC. The rearrangement uses TRBV6-1 and TRBJ2-1; D not certain. The CDR3 is 15 amino acids. Trimming shortened V by 2 bases and J by 0 bases, and 8 bases separated the two germline ends. CDR1 and CDR2 (germline): MNHNS, SASEGT.

This clone was counted only a few times. The genes are TRBV10-1 and TRBJ2-7; a weak D match, TRBD1 (7 bases). The germline V and J ends were trimmed by 3 bases and 5 bases, with 14 bases remaining between them. The germline gives CDR1 WNHNN, CDR2 SYGVQD (reference sequence). There are 14 residues in the CDR3. As DNA, the CDR3 is TGCGCCAGCAGTGACACCGGCAGGGGGGACGAGCAGTACTTC. This gives the protein CASSDTGRGDEQYF.

This clone has more than one count but fewer than ten. The chain has TRBV6-5 and TRBJ2-1, with D perhaps matching TRBD2 (6 bases). Trimming pared 4 bases from V and 7 bases from J, leaving 20 bases between. The CDR3 contains 16 residues. Germline-derived CDR1 and CDR2 are MNHEY and SVGAGI. Here the CDR3 reads CASSSEAGASLNEQFF. The DNA of the CDR3 is TGTGCCAGCAGTTCTGAAGCGGGCGCCTCGTTGAATGAGCAGTTCTTC.

Concerning this clone: This sample also contains other DNA sequences that code for the same CDR3. The chain links TRBV9 to TRBJ2-3, with 8 bases matching TRBD1. V lost 0 bases to trimming and J lost 5 bases; unmatched junction nucleotides: 5. The CDR3 is made up of 15 amino acids. CDR1 is SGDLS and CDR2 is YYNGEE in the germline V gene. The CDR3 is CASSVGQGAGDTQYF. The CDR3 DNA reads as TGTGCCAGCAGCGTAGGGCAGGGGGCAGGAGATACGCAGTATTTT. Using reference TRBV9 and TRBJ2-3 for the parts outside the CDR3, the full variable domain is DSGVTQTPKHLITATGQRVTLRCSPRSGDLSVYWYQQSLDQGLQFLIQYYNGEERAKGNILERFSAQQFPDLHSELNLSSLELGDSALYFCASSVGQGAGDTQYFGPGTRLTVL.

The table lists this clone with a count of one. J is TRBJ2-3 and V is TRBV12-5; D possibly matches TRBD1 or TRBD2 (5 bases each). This CDR3 has 20 amino acids. Trimming took 0 bases from V and 4 from J, leaving 26 bases between them. Germline V gives CDR1 LGHNT, CDR2 FRNRAP. The CDR3 DNA is TGTGCTAGTGGTTTGGTACGGGGTAGTGGGGCGTCCGTGCCGCCAGATACGCAGTATTTT. As protein: CASGLVRGSGASVPPDTQYF.

This clone was observed at least ten times. The genes are TRBV7-2 and TRBJ2-7; D remains unclear. V was trimmed by 4 bases and J by 3 bases, leaving 10 bases between them. Germline CDR1 SGHTA, CDR2 FQGNSA. This CDR3 has 13 amino acids. CDR3 residues: CASSSSANYEQYF. Here the CDR3 DNA reads TGTGCCAGCAGCTCATCTGCGAACTACGAGCAGTACTTC. Together with reference TRBV7-2 and TRBJ2-7, the CDR3 gives the full variable domain: GAGVSQSPSNKVTEKGKDVELRCDPISGHTALYWYRQSLGQGLEFLIYFQGNSAPDKSGLPSDRFSAERTGGSVSTLTIQRTQQEDSAVYLCASSSSANYEQYFGPGTRLTVT.

This clone came up a few times. V usage is TRBV19 and J usage is TRBJ2-2; D unresolved. Trimming removed 7 bases from V and 6 bases from J, with 9 bases in between. The germline gives CDR1 LNHDA, CDR2 SQIVND (reference sequence). This CDR3 region has 12 residues. The CDR3 sequence is CASTNDPGELFF. The CDR3 region has the DNA TGTGCCAGTACTAACGACCCCGGGGAGCTGTTTTTT.

The table lists this clone with a few counts. V usage is TRBV5-6 and J usage is TRBJ2-3, with D uncertain. Trimming shortened V by 2 bases and J by 3 bases, and 19 bases separated the two germline ends. Germline V gene lookup returns CDR1 SGHDT and CDR2 YYEEEE. The CDR3 extends over 17 amino acids. CDR3 sequence reads: CASSFLNPARRTDTQYF. As DNA, the CDR3 is TGTGCCAGCAGCTTCTTGAACCCGGCCAGGCGGACAGATACGCAGTATTTT.

In this sample, this clone turned up once. CDR3 nucleotides: TGTGCCAGCAGTTACCCAGCGGGGGTCGCCGGGGAGCTGTTTTTT. Translation gives CASSYPAGVAGELFF. The rearrangement links TRBV6-6 to TRBJ2-2; 8 bases are a match to TRBD2. Germline V CDR1 and CDR2: MNHNY, SVGAGI (reference sequence). Germline trimming cut 2 bases from V and 6 bases from J; bases unmatched to any gene: 5. The CDR3 covers 15 residues.